These 2 T cell receptor beta chains share one sample of origin, sequenced in a study of patients and donors after allogeneic stem cell transplantation. TCRdb re-called the RT-PCR reads with MiXCR, one entry per CDR3 protein. This table has about 200,000 distinct CDR3 sequences, over 30% appearing once. The sequenced sample was blood, either unsorted or a sorted T cell fraction (not recorded which). These receptors all stem from a human donor who was either an allogeneic HSCT recipient or a stem cell or donor lymphocyte infusion donor (not recorded which). It is not recorded whose cells these are; they may come from a transplant donor.

The chain joins TRBV21-1 to TRBJ1-3. TRBV21-1 is termed a pseudogene. There are 15 residues in the CDR3. CDR3 residues: CASSSRPRQGNTIYF. In DNA, the CDR3 is TGTGCCAGCAGCAGCCGACCGCGGCAAGGGAACACCATATATTTT.

This rearrangement joins TRBV20-1 to TRBJ1-1; maybe TRBD1 (5 bases). CDR1 DFQATT and CDR2 SNEGSKA come from the germline V gene (reference sequence). This CDR3 spans 15 amino acids. Between the trimmed V and J ends, which lost 6 bases and 0 bases, there was a span of 17 bases. CDR3 amino acids: CSAARPGDLNTEAFF. CDR3 bases: TGCAGTGCCGCTCGACCGGGGGACCTGAACACTGAAGCTTTCTTT.